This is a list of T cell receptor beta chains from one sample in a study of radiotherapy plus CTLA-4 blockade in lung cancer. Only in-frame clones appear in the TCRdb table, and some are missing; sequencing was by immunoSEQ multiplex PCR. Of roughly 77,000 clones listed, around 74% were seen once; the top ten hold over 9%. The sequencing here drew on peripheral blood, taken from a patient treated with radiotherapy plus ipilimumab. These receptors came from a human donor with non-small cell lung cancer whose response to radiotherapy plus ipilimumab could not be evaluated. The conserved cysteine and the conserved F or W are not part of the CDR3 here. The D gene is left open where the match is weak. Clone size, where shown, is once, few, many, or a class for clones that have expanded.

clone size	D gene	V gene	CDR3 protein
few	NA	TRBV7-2	ASSPGGSVNEQF
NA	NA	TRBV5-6	ASSFGGNSYNEQF
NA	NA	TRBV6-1	ASSEIGNTEAF
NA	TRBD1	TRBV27	ASSLDRVSYEQY
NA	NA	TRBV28	ASSPPGSYEQF
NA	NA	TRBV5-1	AGSLTSEWTGELF
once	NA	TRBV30	AIGPGANTGELF
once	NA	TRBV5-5	ASSLSGADSGNTIY
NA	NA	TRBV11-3	ASSRAGNRGEQF
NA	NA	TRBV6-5	ASSYSALLNTGELF
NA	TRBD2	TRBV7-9	ASSARTSGYPSSYNEQF
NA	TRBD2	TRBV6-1	ASSEVESLAGGPWETQY
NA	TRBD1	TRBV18	ASSPRAGGATDTQY
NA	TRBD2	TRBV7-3	ASSLGLASTGELF
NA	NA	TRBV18	ASSPDSFGNYGYT
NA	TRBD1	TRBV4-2	ASSLRQGAKINQPQH
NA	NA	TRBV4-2	ASSPDRSDTEAF
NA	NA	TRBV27	ASRSMRGGNTEAF
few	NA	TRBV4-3	ASSQDYGGGYT
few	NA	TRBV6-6	ASKGAGQASNEQF
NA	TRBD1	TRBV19	ASSLRQGFYEQY
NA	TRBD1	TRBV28	ASSLGQINQPQH
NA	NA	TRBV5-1	ASSSQGNYGYT
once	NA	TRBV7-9	ASSLPDSSYEQY
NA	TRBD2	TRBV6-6	ASQSGTRLTGELF
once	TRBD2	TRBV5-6	ASSFRAGVSETQY
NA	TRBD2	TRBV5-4	ASRGSSSGYTDTQY
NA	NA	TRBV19	ASSIYGGASYNEQF
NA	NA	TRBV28	ASSLIFGGSSGNTIY
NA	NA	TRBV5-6	ASSPLFRAESTDTQY
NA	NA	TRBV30	AWRSGSNQPQH
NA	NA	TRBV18	ASSLRGRGETQY
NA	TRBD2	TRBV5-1	ASSVPGLAGQTQY
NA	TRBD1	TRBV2	ASSGDRDRAGYT
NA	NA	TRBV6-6	ASLGTMNTEAF
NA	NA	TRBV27	ASSLSRQGGSPLH
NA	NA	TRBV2	ASSSTGFNEQF
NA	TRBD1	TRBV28	ASIRTGQGYT
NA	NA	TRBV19	ASSIQGTFEAF
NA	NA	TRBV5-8	ASSLGASEGSLYGYT
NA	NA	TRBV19	ASTPIGGHESYGYT
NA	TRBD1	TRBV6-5	ASSYSTGNYGYT
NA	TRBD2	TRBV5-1	ASMRTSVVADTQY
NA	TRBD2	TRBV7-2	ASSVTGTSGAETQY
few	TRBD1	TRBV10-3	AISPGQDDNSPLH
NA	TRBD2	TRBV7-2	ASSLGTSGGTDTQY
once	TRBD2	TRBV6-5	ASSDLAGGYEQF
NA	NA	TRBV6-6	ASRTASYEQY
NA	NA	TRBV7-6	ASSPQGAQLHQPQH
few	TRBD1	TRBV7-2	ASSSRTGGDETQY
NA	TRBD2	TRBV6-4	ASSDPPLAGDYEQY
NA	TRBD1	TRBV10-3	AISAQGPNTGELF
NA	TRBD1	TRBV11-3	ASSWGQASNYGYT
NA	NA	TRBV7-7	ASSPVVGLTNTGELF
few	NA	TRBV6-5	ASSPPVGGSPLH
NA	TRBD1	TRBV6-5	ASSYSYGQGHPEAF
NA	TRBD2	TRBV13	ASSASGGGPYNEQF
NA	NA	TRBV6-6	ASSFAGDNQPQH